This TCR beta chain comes out of a study of blood T cell repertoires in COVID-19. Overall study context: Spain, Italy and the United States supplied samples that represented acute and convalescent COVID-19. PBMCs, B-cell-depleted T cells, or T cells provided the cDNA or gDNA that made up the material.

The CDR3 totals 13 residues. J lost 8 bases, V lost 4 bases, and 7 bases had no gene match. Germline V gives CDR1 SGHRS, CDR2 YFSETQ. Per the study methods: How many nucleated cells were present was estimated from reference gene primer amplification. Method: immunoSEQ multiplex PCR; TCRdb's copy keeps in-frame clones and lacks some. The V and J calls and clone size come from that table; D and trimming were worked out from the DNA. The sample lists around 240,000 clones; about 80% were seen once. The receptor was derived from a woman aged 45-60 years with acute or convalescent COVID-19. The gene calls are TRBV5-1 and TRBJ1-2; 8 positions match TRBD1. Sequencing was done on a sample of peripheral blood. CDR3 protein: CASSLQGGKGYTF. The CDR3 nucleotides are TGCGCCAGCAGCCTACAGGGGGGAAAGGGCTACACCTTC. The whole variable domain, filled in from reference TRBV5-1 and TRBJ1-2, reads KAGVTQTPRYLIKTRGQQVTLSCSPISGHRSVSWYQQTPGQGLQFLFEYFSETQRNKGNFPGRFSGRQFSNSRSEMNVSTLELGDSALYLCASSLQGGKGYTFGSGTRLTVV.